The clone carrying this TCR beta chain was observed a single time. Germline lookup yields CDR1 SGHNT and CDR2 YENEEA. The V and J ends lost 5 bases and 6 bases, in that order; junction bases with no gene match: 11. The CDR3 has 15 residues. The sample belongs to a study of technical replicates of blood from a few donors. Profiling relied on immunoSEQ multiplex PCR, and the TCRdb table lists in-frame clones only, not all of them. Of fewer than 60,000 clones in the sample, 80% to 95% were seen once. Sequenced material: PBMCs. This clonotype originated in a human donor in good health. Some clones in this sample may be carry-over from other donors' samples. The chain has TRBV11-3 and TRBJ2-7, with 9 positions matching TRBD1. CDR3 residues: CASSPGDRAIGEQYF. The CDR3 bases are TGTGCCAGCAGCCCCGGGGACAGGGCAATTGGCGAGCAGTACTTC.